The clone carrying this TCR beta chain was picked up many times. Trimming shortened V by 4 bases and J by 2 bases, and 5 bases separated the two germline ends. This CDR3 is built from 11 residues. Germline V gene sequence: CDR1 SQVTM, CDR2 ANQGSEA. MiXCR was run by TCRdb on the 5' RACE reads, yielding one entry per CDR3 protein. The sample yields about 360,000 distinct CDR3 sequences, 6.2% seen once. This record belongs to a study of T cells after yellow fever vaccination. The sequencing here drew on PBMCs, taken 5 days after the yellow fever booster vaccination. The receptor was isolated from a man aged 25 to 40 who received the YFV17D yellow fever vaccine. The chain combines TRBV29-1 with TRBJ1-2; D is uncertain. The CDR3 nucleotides read TGCAGCGTTGGGTCCAACTATGGCTACACCTTC. This gives the protein CSVGSNYGYTF.